The 23 T cell receptor beta chains listed next were all sequenced from one sample in a study of radiotherapy plus CTLA-4 blockade in lung cancer. Produced via immunoSEQ multiplex PCR; TCRdb's table is partial and in-frame only. The sample has roughly 90,000 clones, around 78% seen once. The material sequenced was peripheral blood, taken from a patient treated with radiotherapy plus ipilimumab. These receptors were obtained from a human donor with non-small cell lung cancer who had a partial response to radiotherapy plus ipilimumab. Some clones in this sample may be carry-over from other donors' samples.

The chain has TRBV6-5 and TRBJ2-1; TRBD2 might be the D (5 bases). Germline V gives CDR1 MNHEY, CDR2 SVGAGI. The CDR3 has 13 amino acids. Trimming took off 2 bases at V and 8 bases at J, with 10 bases between the two ends. Here the CDR3 reads CASSYVGGDEQFF. CDR3 DNA: TGTGCCAGCAGTTACGTTGGAGGCGATGAGCAGTTCTTC.

This sequence joins TRBV5-4 and TRBJ1-6, with 7 bases aligning to TRBD1. V lost 1 base to trimming and J lost 13 bases; unmatched junction nucleotides: 14. Germline values: CDR1 SGHNT, CDR2 YYREEE (reference sequence). The CDR3 spans 16 residues. CDR3 protein: CASSLSAGGNIGPLHF. CDR3 DNA: TGTGCCAGCAGCTTGTCGGCAGGGGGGAATATTGGGCCCCTCCACTTT.

Concerning this clone: The identical CDR3 is also encoded by other nucleotide sequences in the sample. This chain connects TRBV7-9 to TRBJ2-7; 8 positions agree with TRBD2. V lost 5 bases and J lost 4; bases outside the gene matches: 4. The CDR3 consists of 13 residues. Looked up from germline, CDR1 is SEHNR and CDR2 is FQNEAQ (reference sequence). The DNA of the CDR3 is TGTGCCAGCAGCAGTAGCGGGACGTACGAGCAGTACTTC. Residues: CASSSSGTYEQYF.

The rearrangement links TRBV9 to TRBJ2-1, with 8 bases that match TRBD2. Germline V gene lookup returns CDR1 SGDLS and CDR2 YYNGEE. V lost 9 bases to trimming and J lost 7 bases; unmatched junction nucleotides: 9. This CDR3 region has 13 residues. In DNA, the CDR3 is TGTGCCACATCGGGAGGGCCTCGGAATGAGCAGTTCTTC. This encodes CATSGGPRNEQFF.

The chain recombines TRBV9 with TRBJ1-3; D is undetermined. The ends were cut back, 3 bases at V and 0 bases at J, with 16 bases in the middle. Per germline, CDR1 SGDLS and CDR2 YYNGEE. The CDR3 has 17 amino acids. The CDR3, as DNA: TGTGCCAGCAGCGCGAGTGGCAGGCCGAGCTCTGGAAACACCATATATTTT. Its translation: CASSASGRPSSGNTIYF.

The rearrangement links TRBV5-6 to TRBJ1-6; no firm D call. CDR1 is SGHDT, CDR2 YYEEEE, per germline. The V end lost 0 bases, the J end lost 9 bases, and 10 bases lay between the germline ends. The length of the CDR3 is 14 residues. The CDR3 loop is CASSLGSTSSPLHF. In nucleotides, the CDR3 is TGTGCCAGCAGCTTGGGTAGCACTAGTTCACCCCTCCACTTT.

J is TRBJ1-3 and V is TRBV5-4; D is possibly TRBD1 (6 bases). Germline values: CDR1 SGHNT, CDR2 YYREEE (reference sequence). The CDR3 is 15 residues long. Trimming stripped 0 bases from V and 3 bases from J, with 10 bases between. CDR3 in DNA: TGTGCCAGCAGCTTGGGGCAGGGGAATGGAAACACCATATATTTT. This gives the protein CASSLGQGNGNTIYF.

The chain uses TRBV29-1 and TRBJ2-5, with TRBD1 as a possible D gene (5 bases). The end of the DNA aligns better with TRBJ2-7, so the J call may be wrong. The CDR3 totals 11 residues. Germline CDR1 SQVTM, CDR2 ANQGSEA. The CDR3 protein is CSVGRAYEQYF. The CDR3 DNA reads TGCAGCGTTGGCAGGGCCTACGAGCAGTACTTC.

This sequence joins TRBV19 and TRBJ2-3; TRBD2 matches at 11 bases. The germline V gene has CDR1 LNHDA and CDR2 SQIVND (reference sequence). The CDR3 totals 16 residues. V trimming: 3 bases; J trimming: 5 bases; junction bases outside the gene matches: 7. The CDR3 DNA reads as TGTGCCAGTAGTATTTCGGCACTAGCGGGAGTAGATACGCAGTATTTT. Amino acids: CASSISALAGVDTQYF.

The chain carries TRBV5-1 and TRBJ2-7, with 9 bases matching TRBD2. The V segment lost 4 bases and the J segment 9 bases; nucleotides outside the gene matches: 11. The germline gives CDR1 SGHRS, CDR2 YFSETQ. The CDR3 totals 14 residues. The CDR3 reads CASSPGREGVGQYF. CDR3 nucleotides: TGCGCCAGCAGCCCTGGGCGGGAGGGCGTTGGGCAGTACTTC.

The V call is TRBV5-1, the J call TRBJ1-2; no clear D. The germline gives CDR1 SGHRS, CDR2 YFSETQ. Deletions cut 0 bases from V and 2 bases from J, with 11 bases between. This CDR3 comprises 15 residues. The DNA of the CDR3 is TGCGCCAGCAGCTTGGCCTATCCACAGAACTATGGCTACACCTTC. This codes for CASSLAYPQNYGYTF.

CDR3 bases: TGTGCCAGCAGACCGACAGGAAGCTCCTATAATTCACCCCTCCACTTT. Protein: CASRPTGSSYNSPLHF. J is TRBJ1-6 and V is TRBV2, with D tentatively TRBD1 (6 bases). V was shortened by 6 bases and J by 0 bases, with 12 bases between the two germline ends. The CDR3 runs 16 residues. The germline V gene encodes CDR1 SNHLY and CDR2 FYNNEI.

By its share, this clone is medium-sized. V and J are TRBV5-1 and TRBJ2-3; no clear D gene. The V end was cut by 1 base, the J end by 11 bases, with 14 bases between. CDR1 SGHRS and CDR2 YFSETQ come from the germline V gene. This CDR3 comprises 13 residues. For the CDR3, the DNA is TGCGCCAGCAGCTTGTATATTGAGTCCCAGCAGTATTTT. It codes for CASSLYIESQQYF.

The J gene is TRBJ2-3, the V gene TRBV5-1; 9 bases agree with TRBD1. The CDR3 is 16 residues long. The trim removed 2 bases at V and 6 bases at J, leaving 10 bases unmatched. Germline V CDR1 and CDR2: SGHRS, YFSETQ. The CDR3 is CASSLPTGGSLDTQYF. CDR3 sequence (DNA): TGCGCCAGCAGCTTACCCACAGGGGGCTCTTTGGATACGCAGTATTTT.

V is TRBV4-2 and J is TRBJ2-5; possibly TRBD2 for D (5 bases). V lost 0 bases to trimming and J lost 2 bases, with 7 bases between them. The CDR3 loop spans 14 amino acids. Germline V gene lookup returns CDR1 LGHNA and CDR2 YNFKEQ. CDR3 bases: TGTGCCAGCAGCCAAGATCGGACTCAAGAGACCCAGTACTTC. Encoded protein: CASSQDRTQETQYF.

Here the CDR3 DNA reads TGTGCCAGCAGTGAATATGGGACAGGAGTTATGAACACTGAAGCTTTCTTT. Its protein product is CASSEYGTGVMNTEAFF. The V call is TRBV25-1, the J call TRBJ1-1; 8 nucleotides align to TRBD1. J was trimmed by 0 bases and V by 0 bases; bases with no gene match: 6. The CDR3 runs to 17 residues. The germline CDR1 and CDR2 sequences are MGHDK and SYGVNS.

CDR3 sequence (DNA): TGTGCCAGCAGCTTGGGGGCAGGGAAGGAGTGGTACTTC. This translates into CASSLGAGKEWYF. The chain employs TRBV5-6 and TRBJ2-7; a possible D gene is TRBD1 (5 bases). From germline, CDR1 is SGHDT and CDR2 YYEEEE. There are 13 residues in the CDR3. The V gene lost 0 bases and the J gene lost 12 bases, with 16 bases spanning the gap.

The V and J genes are TRBV4-2 and TRBJ1-1; 11 bases map to TRBD1. Germline CDR1 LGHNA, CDR2 YNFKEQ. Unmatched junction bases numbered 6, after V lost 5 bases and J lost 4 bases. This CDR3 comprises 15 residues. The CDR3 loop reads CASSSGTGGFTEAFF. The CDR3 DNA reads TGTGCCAGCAGCTCCGGGACAGGGGGATTCACTGAAGCTTTCTTT.

J is TRBJ2-3 and V is TRBV7-2; 10 nucleotides line up with TRBD2. V lost 3 bases, J lost 9 bases, and 6 bases stayed unmatched. CDR1 and CDR2 from the germline V gene are SGHTA and FQGNSA. The CDR3 consists of 14 residues. DNA of the CDR3: TGTGCCAGCAGCTTTTTGGGACTAGCGTCGACGCAGTATTTT. It yields the protein CASSFLGLASTQYF.

This clone was detected only a few times. V and J are TRBV9 and TRBJ2-1, with D hard to call. The CDR3 covers 16 residues. V was pared by 2 bases and J by 4 bases, with 16 bases between. The germline V gene has CDR1 SGDLS and CDR2 YYNGEE. The CDR3 protein is CASSVTVLGRYNEQFF. CDR3 nucleotide sequence: TGTGCCAGCAGCGTCACTGTGTTAGGCAGGTACAATGAGCAGTTCTTC.

The V gene is TRBV7-8, the J gene TRBJ1-3, with 8 bases matching TRBD1. This CDR3 is built from 16 residues. From germline, CDR1 is SGHVS and CDR2 FQNEAQ. The junction had 1 base not matched to a gene; V was cut back by 0 bases and J by 0 bases. CDR3 coding DNA: TGTGCCAGCAGCTTAGCGGGACAGGTCTCTGGAAACACCATATATTTT. Translation: CASSLAGQVSGNTIYF.

The chain is built from TRBV7-3 and TRBJ2-6; tentative D call: TRBD1 (6 bases). The CDR3 is 15 residues long. Germline CDR1 is SGHTA and CDR2 is FQGTGA. Trimming cost V 2 bases and J 3 bases, with 8 bases left between them. Written as DNA, the CDR3 is TGTGCCAGCAGCTTAGGGGGCGGTGGGGCCAACGTCCTGACTTTC. Encoded protein: CASSLGGGGANVLTF.

The J gene is TRBJ1-4, the V gene TRBV18; 9 bases line up with TRBD1. Germline CDR1 reads KGHSH; CDR2 reads LQKENI. V lost 1 base and J lost 7; bases outside the gene matches: 13. The CDR3 has 18 residues. Here the CDR3 reads CASSPLGLPGQGSEKLFF. Written as DNA, the CDR3 is TGTGCCAGCTCACCACTCGGTTTGCCGGGACAGGGTTCTGAAAAACTGTTTTTT.